The rows below give T cell receptor beta chains drawn from one sample of a study of technical replicates of blood from several donors. The protocol was immunoSEQ multiplex PCR, while the TCRdb copy is restricted to in-frame clones and leaves out a portion. This table has 9,500 to 15,000 clones, approximately 95% appearing once. Sequencing was performed on PBMCs. The receptors shown here come from a human donor in good health. The CDR3 runs from the conserved cysteine through the conserved F or W. A D gene is named only where the DNA matches it firmly. Some rows have no size entry. The others give once, few or many, or a class for an expanded clone.

D gene: TRBD2; clone size: -; V gene: TRBV7-8; J gene: TRBJ2-5; CDR3 DNA: TGTGCCAGCAGCTTGGGGGAGGGCAGCAGAGAGACCCAGTACTTC; CDR3 protein: CASSLGEGSRETQYF
D gene: TRBD1; clone size: -; V gene: TRBV6-1; J gene: TRBJ1-1; CDR3 DNA: TGTGCCAGCAGTGACGGGACAGGGAACACTGAAGCTTTCTTT; CDR3 protein: CASSDGTGNTEAFF
D gene: -; clone size: -; V gene: TRBV7-9; J gene: TRBJ1-5; CDR3 DNA: TGTGCCAGCAGCTTAGCCCTCAATCAGCCCCAGCATTTT; CDR3 protein: CASSLALNQPQHF
D gene: -; clone size: -; V gene: TRBV7-2; J gene: TRBJ2-7; CDR3 DNA: TGTGCCAGCAGCCGTTTGACAGTAACCGAGCAGTACTTC; CDR3 protein: CASSRLTVTEQYF
D gene: TRBD2; clone size: -; V gene: TRBV27; J gene: TRBJ2-1; CDR3 DNA: TGTGCCAGCGGCGGACTAGCGGGACTCGATGAGCAGTTCTTC; CDR3 protein: CASGGLAGLDEQFF
D gene: TRBD2; clone size: -; V gene: TRBV11-2; J gene: TRBJ2-1; CDR3 DNA: TGTGCCAGCAGCTTAGGGACTAGCGGGACAAGTGAGCAGTTCTTC; CDR3 protein: CASSLGTSGTSEQFF
D gene: TRBD2; clone size: -; V gene: TRBV27; J gene: TRBJ2-2; CDR3 DNA: TGTGCCAGCAGTTCTAGCGGGCCGAACACCGGGGAGCTGTTTTTT; CDR3 protein: CASSSSGPNTGELFF
D gene: TRBD2; clone size: -; V gene: TRBV5-4; J gene: TRBJ2-5; CDR3 DNA: TGTGCCAGCAGTCACGCGCGGGTCGCGGGAGGGTGGGAGACCCAGTACTTC; CDR3 protein: CASSHARVAGGWETQYF
D gene: TRBD2; clone size: -; V gene: TRBV18; J gene: TRBJ2-3; CDR3 DNA: TGTGCCAGCTCACTTAAGCGGGAGGACCTATTCACAGATACGCAGTATTTT; CDR3 protein: CASSLKREDLFTDTQYF
D gene: -; clone size: once; V gene: TRBV18; J gene: TRBJ1-5; CDR3 DNA: TGTGCCAGCTCACCAGGAGGAAATCAGCCCCAGCATTTT; CDR3 protein: CASSPGGNQPQHF
D gene: -; clone size: -; V gene: TRBV5-4; J gene: TRBJ2-1; CDR3 DNA: TGTGCCAGCAGCTTGGACTCTAGCGCCTCCTACAATGAGCAGTTCTTC; CDR3 protein: CASSLDSSASYNEQFF
D gene: TRBD2; clone size: -; V gene: TRBV5-1; J gene: TRBJ2-7; CDR3 DNA: TGCGCCAGCAGACCCGGGACTAGCGGATCCTACGAGCAGTACTTC; CDR3 protein: CASRPGTSGSYEQYF
D gene: -; clone size: -; V gene: TRBV6-5; J gene: TRBJ2-7; CDR3 DNA: TGTGCCAGCAGTTACTCAGCACTACCGGCGGGGGAGCAGTACTTC; CDR3 protein: CASSYSALPAGEQYF
D gene: -; clone size: -; V gene: TRBV9; J gene: TRBJ1-2; CDR3 DNA: TGTGCCAGCAGCGTAGGCCCAAGGGAGGGCTACACCTTC; CDR3 protein: CASSVGPREGYTF
D gene: TRBD1; clone size: -; V gene: TRBV13; J gene: TRBJ1-1; CDR3 DNA: TGTGCCAGCAGCCATTGGATGATCCGGGACAGGGGGAACACTGAAGCTTTCTTT; CDR3 protein: CASSHWMIRDRGNTEAFF
D gene: TRBD2; clone size: -; V gene: TRBV5-6; J gene: TRBJ2-1; CDR3 DNA: TGTGCCAGCAGCTCTAGCGGGACCAATGAGCAGTTCTTC; CDR3 protein: CASSSSGTNEQFF
D gene: -; clone size: -; V gene: TRBV9; J gene: TRBJ2-1; CDR3 DNA: TGTGCCAGCAGCCCTCAACAGGGATCCTACAATGAGCAGTTCTTC; CDR3 protein: CASSPQQGSYNEQFF
D gene: -; clone size: -; V gene: TRBV2; J gene: TRBJ1-3; CDR3 DNA: TGTGCCAGCAGTGAAGGCGACTCTGCTGGAAACACCATATATTTT; CDR3 protein: CASSEGDSAGNTIYF
D gene: TRBD1; clone size: -; V gene: TRBV6-1; J gene: TRBJ1-1; CDR3 DNA: TGTGCCAGCACGGGGACAGGGTCCCAAGCTTTCTTT; CDR3 protein: CASTGTGSQAFF
D gene: -; clone size: -; V gene: TRBV6-5; J gene: TRBJ2-7; CDR3 DNA: TGTGCCAGCAGTCTTCAGGGCTACGAGCAGTACTTC; CDR3 protein: CASSLQGYEQYF
D gene: -; clone size: once; V gene: TRBV27; J gene: TRBJ2-3; CDR3 DNA: TGTGCCAGCAGTGCCTGGGACTTTTCAAAGGAGGCAGATACGCAGTATTTT; CDR3 protein: CASSAWDFSKEADTQYF
D gene: TRBD2; clone size: -; V gene: TRBV6-5; J gene: TRBJ2-7; CDR3 DNA: TGTGCCAGCAGCGCCGGACTAGCGGGTGGATACGAGCAGTACTTC; CDR3 protein: CASSAGLAGGYEQYF
D gene: TRBD1; clone size: -; V gene: TRBV6-1; J gene: TRBJ1-5; CDR3 DNA: TGTGCCAGCAGCCCGGACAGGACCCTCAATCAGCCCCAGCATTTT; CDR3 protein: CASSPDRTLNQPQHF
D gene: -; clone size: -; V gene: TRBV28; J gene: TRBJ2-5; CDR3 DNA: TGTGCCAGCACCCGAGGGGGTAAAGAGACCCAGTACTTC; CDR3 protein: CASTRGGKETQYF
D gene: TRBD1; clone size: -; V gene: TRBV6-5; J gene: TRBJ1-3; CDR3 DNA: TGTGCCAGCAGTTACCGGGACAGGGCTGGAAACACCATATATTTT; CDR3 protein: CASSYRDRAGNTIYF
D gene: -; clone size: -; V gene: TRBV5-1; J gene: TRBJ2-1; CDR3 DNA: TGCGCCAGCCGATGGAGTGAGTACAATGAGCAGTTCTTC; CDR3 protein: CASRWSEYNEQFF
D gene: TRBD1; clone size: -; V gene: TRBV19; J gene: TRBJ2-2; CDR3 DNA: TGTGCCAGTAGGAAGCCGGGACAGGGCGCCCCCGGGGAGCTGTTTTTT; CDR3 protein: CASRKPGQGAPGELFF
D gene: TRBD2; clone size: few; V gene: TRBV6-1; J gene: TRBJ2-7; CDR3 DNA: TGTGCCAGCAGTGAAGGGACTAGCGGATCCTACGAGCAGTACTTC; CDR3 protein: CASSEGTSGSYEQYF
D gene: TRBD1; clone size: -; V gene: TRBV10-3; J gene: TRBJ2-4; CDR3 DNA: TGTGCCATCAGTGAGAACCCGGGACAGGGGGGAAACATTCAGTACTTC; CDR3 protein: CAISENPGQGGNIQYF
D gene: TRBD2; clone size: once; V gene: TRBV6-1; J gene: TRBJ2-7; CDR3 DNA: TGTGCCAGCAGTGAAAGGGTAGCGGGAGCCTACGAGCAGTACTTC; CDR3 protein: CASSERVAGAYEQYF
D gene: -; clone size: -; V gene: TRBV30; J gene: TRBJ2-5; CDR3 DNA: TGTGCCTGGAGTGTACCTGGCGGTGAGACCCAGTACTTC; CDR3 protein: CAWSVPGGETQYF
D gene: TRBD1; clone size: -; V gene: TRBV2; J gene: TRBJ2-7; CDR3 DNA: TGTGCCAGCAGTCTACAGGGGGCGGAATACGAGCAGTACTTC; CDR3 protein: CASSLQGAEYEQYF
D gene: -; clone size: -; V gene: TRBV10-3; J gene: TRBJ1-2; CDR3 DNA: TGTGCCATCAAGAGACAGGTTAACTATGGCTACACCTTC; CDR3 protein: CAIKRQVNYGYTF
D gene: TRBD1; clone size: -; V gene: TRBV7-9; J gene: TRBJ2-1; CDR3 DNA: TGTGCCAGCAGCTCAGGGCCGGGACAGGGGGTGAATGAGCAGTTCTTC; CDR3 protein: CASSSGPGQGVNEQFF
D gene: -; clone size: -; V gene: TRBV6-1; J gene: TRBJ1-5; CDR3 DNA: TGTGCCAGCAGTGGGAGGGATGTAAGGTATAGCAATCAGCCCCAGCATTTT; CDR3 protein: CASSGRDVRYSNQPQHF
D gene: TRBD1; clone size: -; V gene: TRBV11-1; J gene: TRBJ2-7; CDR3 DNA: TGTGCCAGCAGCTATGGGACAGGGCGCGAGCAGTACTTC; CDR3 protein: CASSYGTGREQYF
D gene: TRBD1; clone size: -; V gene: TRBV6-6; J gene: TRBJ2-7; CDR3 DNA: TGTGCCAGCAGTTATTCGACAGGGGGCGAGCAGTACTTC; CDR3 protein: CASSYSTGGEQYF
D gene: TRBD1; clone size: -; V gene: TRBV5-1; J gene: TRBJ2-7; CDR3 DNA: TGCGCCAGCAGCGCTGGACAGGGGGCCTACGAGCAGTACTTC; CDR3 protein: CASSAGQGAYEQYF
D gene: -; clone size: -; V gene: TRBV5-1; J gene: TRBJ2-2; CDR3 DNA: TGCGCCAGCAGCAGGGAGGTCACCGGGGAGCTGTTTTTT; CDR3 protein: CASSREVTGELFF
D gene: -; clone size: -; V gene: TRBV11-2; J gene: TRBJ1-1; CDR3 DNA: TGTGCCAGCAGCCCAGGGTTGGGGTTGAACACTGAAGCTTTCTTT; CDR3 protein: CASSPGLGLNTEAFF
D gene: TRBD2; clone size: -; V gene: TRBV29-1; J gene: TRBJ2-3; CDR3 DNA: TGCAGCGTTGGGGTAGCGGGAGCAACAGATACGCAGTATTTT; CDR3 protein: CSVGVAGATDTQYF
D gene: TRBD2; clone size: -; V gene: TRBV15; J gene: TRBJ2-1; CDR3 DNA: TGTGCCACCAGCAGGGATTCGGCGGGAGTGGAGGATGAGCAGTTCTTC; CDR3 protein: CATSRDSAGVEDEQFF
D gene: -; clone size: -; V gene: TRBV5-1; J gene: TRBJ2-7; CDR3 DNA: TGCGCCAGCAGCTTGGGAGGCGGTTTCTACGAGCAGTACTTC; CDR3 protein: CASSLGGGFYEQYF
D gene: TRBD2; clone size: -; V gene: TRBV4-1; J gene: TRBJ2-5; CDR3 DNA: TGCGCCAGCAGCCAAGATCGGGCTAGCGGGGGGGGAGAGACCCAGTACTTC; CDR3 protein: CASSQDRASGGGETQYF
D gene: TRBD1; clone size: -; V gene: TRBV5-1; J gene: TRBJ1-2; CDR3 DNA: TGCGCCAGCAGCTTGGCGGACAGGGCTGGCTACACCTTC; CDR3 protein: CASSLADRAGYTF
D gene: TRBD1; clone size: -; V gene: TRBV27; J gene: TRBJ1-1; CDR3 DNA: TGTGCCAGCAGTACCGGGACAGGGGGGTTCACTGAAGCTTTCTTT; CDR3 protein: CASSTGTGGFTEAFF
D gene: -; clone size: -; V gene: TRBV5-1; J gene: TRBJ1-5; CDR3 DNA: TGCGCCAGCAGCTTGGTGTCAAATCAGCCCCAGCATTTT; CDR3 protein: CASSLVSNQPQHF
D gene: -; clone size: -; V gene: TRBV19; J gene: TRBJ2-3; CDR3 DNA: TGTGCCAGTAGTCAACCAGTTGGAGTCCAAACAGATACGCAGTATTTT; CDR3 protein: CASSQPVGVQTDTQYF
D gene: TRBD1; clone size: once; V gene: TRBV28; J gene: TRBJ1-1; CDR3 DNA: TGTGCCAGCAGTCCCCTCCGACAGGGTCGGAACACTGAAGCTTTCTTT; CDR3 protein: CASSPLRQGRNTEAFF
D gene: TRBD2; clone size: -; V gene: TRBV5-1; J gene: TRBJ2-3; CDR3 DNA: TGCGCCAGCAGCTTGCCAAACCTAGCGGGAGGAATAGATACGCAGTATTTT; CDR3 protein: CASSLPNLAGGIDTQYF
D gene: TRBD2; clone size: -; V gene: TRBV30; J gene: TRBJ2-2; CDR3 DNA: TGTGCCTGGAAAGGGACTAGCGGCACCTCTGGGGGGAACACCGGGGAGCTGTTTTTT; CDR3 protein: CAWKGTSGTSGGNTGELFF
D gene: TRBD2; clone size: -; V gene: TRBV29-1; J gene: TRBJ2-1; CDR3 DNA: TGCAGCGTTCGGACTAGGGCTATATACAATGAGCAGTTCTTC; CDR3 protein: CSVRTRAIYNEQFF